The T cell receptor beta chain described here comes from a study of blood T cell repertoires in COVID-19. The CDR3 extends over 10 amino acids. Germline CDR1 and CDR2: GTSNPN and SVGIG (reference sequence). Residents of about two dozen US areas, aged roughly 18 to 95 years, made up the participants. Membership in each cohort depended on participant-reported clinical history. As handled by the study authors: Nucleated cell counts were estimated from reference gene primer amplification. Here immunoSEQ multiplex PCR was the method, and the copy in TCRdb shows in-frame clones only, minus some. That table furnishes V, J and clone size, whereas the DNA furnished D and trimming. Of around 150,000 clones detected, 80% to 85% appear once; the ten largest clones hold over 5%.

Source material: PBMCs or T cells enriched from blood (not recorded which). The clonotype originates from a man between 65 and 85 years old who had been exposed to COVID-19. V is TRBV30 and J is TRBJ1-6; a weak D match, TRBD1 (5 bases). The CDR3 loop is CAPKGPPLHF. The DNA for the CDR3 is TGTGCGCCGAAGGGGCCACCCCTCCACTTT.